The present entry profiles one T cell receptor beta chain with its context. This sample is part of a study of blood T cell repertoires in COVID-19. The CDR3 consists of 15 residues. CDR1 is SSHAT, CDR2 FNYEAQ, per germline (reference sequence). The ends lost 5 bases at V and 4 bases at J; junction bases unmatched: 3. In the authors' methods: Reference gene primers were amplified, and this amplification served to estimate nucleated cell counts. Generated by immunoSEQ multiplex PCR, the TCRdb table keeps only in-frame clones and is missing some. V, J and clone size were drawn from that table, and D and trimming were deduced from the DNA. The sample gives about 50,000 clones, around 79% of which show up once; around a quarter is in the top ten.

The rearrangement uses TRBV7-7 and TRBJ2-1, with 12 bases fitting TRBD2. Sequenced material: peripheral blood. This clonotype originated in a man between 65 and 85 years old with acute or convalescent COVID-19. The CDR3 DNA reads TGTGCCAGCAGCGCCGGGACTAGCGGGTACAATGAGCAGTTCTTC. This sequence encodes CASSAGTSGYNEQFF. Full variable domain (missing parts from reference TRBV7-7 and TRBJ2-1): GAGVSQSPRYKVTKRGQDVTLRCDPISSHATLYWYQQALGQGPEFLTYFNYEAQPDKSGLPSDRFSAERPEGSISTLTIQRTEQRDSAMYRCASSAGTSGYNEQFFGPGTRLTVL.